The 3 T cell receptor beta chains given below trace back to one sample, sequenced in a study of human T cells and chemical hapten exposure. Documented time point: pre-sensitization, week 0. The sample's treatment: therapeutic diphenylcyclopropenone sensitization with weekly scalp DPC. A single record per CDR3 protein comes from TCRdb applying MiXCR to the RACE reads. The sample comprises some 400,000 distinct CDR3 sequences, 5% to 6.5% of which are singletons, and 2% to 3% rests with the top ten. Sequencing was performed on whole blood, taken in connection with sensitization to the hapten diphenylcyclopropenone (DPC). The receptors were gathered from a woman aged 45-60 years with alopecia areata. Some clones in this sample may be carry-over from other donors' samples.

This sequence joins TRBV28 and TRBJ2-7; 7 bases align to TRBD2. The V segment lost 4 bases and the J segment 6 bases; nucleotides outside the gene matches: 6. The germline V gene encodes CDR1 MDHEN and CDR2 SYDVKM. The CDR3 is 13 residues long. The CDR3 sequence: CASSSSGPGEQYF. CDR3 coding DNA: TGTGCCAGCAGTTCTAGCGGACCGGGCGAGCAGTACTTC.

Only a few counts were recorded for this clonotype. The rearrangement uses TRBV5-1 and TRBJ2-3, with D perhaps assigned TRBD1 or TRBD2 (5 bases each). Trimming stripped 6 bases from V and 0 bases from J, with 11 bases between. Germline assignment: CDR1 SGHRS and CDR2 YFSETQ. The CDR3 is 14 amino acids. The CDR3 loop is CASTSGSSTDTQYF. The CDR3 bases are TGCGCCAGCACATCAGGGAGTAGCACAGATACGCAGTATTTT.

The chain recombines TRBV10-3 with TRBJ2-7; D not resolved. Germline values: CDR1 ENHRY, CDR2 SYGVKD. The CDR3 runs to 11 residues. V lost 2 bases and J lost 3, with 2 bases in between. The CDR3: CAISEIYEQYF. In DNA form, the CDR3 reads TGTGCCATCAGTGAGATCTACGAGCAGTACTTC.